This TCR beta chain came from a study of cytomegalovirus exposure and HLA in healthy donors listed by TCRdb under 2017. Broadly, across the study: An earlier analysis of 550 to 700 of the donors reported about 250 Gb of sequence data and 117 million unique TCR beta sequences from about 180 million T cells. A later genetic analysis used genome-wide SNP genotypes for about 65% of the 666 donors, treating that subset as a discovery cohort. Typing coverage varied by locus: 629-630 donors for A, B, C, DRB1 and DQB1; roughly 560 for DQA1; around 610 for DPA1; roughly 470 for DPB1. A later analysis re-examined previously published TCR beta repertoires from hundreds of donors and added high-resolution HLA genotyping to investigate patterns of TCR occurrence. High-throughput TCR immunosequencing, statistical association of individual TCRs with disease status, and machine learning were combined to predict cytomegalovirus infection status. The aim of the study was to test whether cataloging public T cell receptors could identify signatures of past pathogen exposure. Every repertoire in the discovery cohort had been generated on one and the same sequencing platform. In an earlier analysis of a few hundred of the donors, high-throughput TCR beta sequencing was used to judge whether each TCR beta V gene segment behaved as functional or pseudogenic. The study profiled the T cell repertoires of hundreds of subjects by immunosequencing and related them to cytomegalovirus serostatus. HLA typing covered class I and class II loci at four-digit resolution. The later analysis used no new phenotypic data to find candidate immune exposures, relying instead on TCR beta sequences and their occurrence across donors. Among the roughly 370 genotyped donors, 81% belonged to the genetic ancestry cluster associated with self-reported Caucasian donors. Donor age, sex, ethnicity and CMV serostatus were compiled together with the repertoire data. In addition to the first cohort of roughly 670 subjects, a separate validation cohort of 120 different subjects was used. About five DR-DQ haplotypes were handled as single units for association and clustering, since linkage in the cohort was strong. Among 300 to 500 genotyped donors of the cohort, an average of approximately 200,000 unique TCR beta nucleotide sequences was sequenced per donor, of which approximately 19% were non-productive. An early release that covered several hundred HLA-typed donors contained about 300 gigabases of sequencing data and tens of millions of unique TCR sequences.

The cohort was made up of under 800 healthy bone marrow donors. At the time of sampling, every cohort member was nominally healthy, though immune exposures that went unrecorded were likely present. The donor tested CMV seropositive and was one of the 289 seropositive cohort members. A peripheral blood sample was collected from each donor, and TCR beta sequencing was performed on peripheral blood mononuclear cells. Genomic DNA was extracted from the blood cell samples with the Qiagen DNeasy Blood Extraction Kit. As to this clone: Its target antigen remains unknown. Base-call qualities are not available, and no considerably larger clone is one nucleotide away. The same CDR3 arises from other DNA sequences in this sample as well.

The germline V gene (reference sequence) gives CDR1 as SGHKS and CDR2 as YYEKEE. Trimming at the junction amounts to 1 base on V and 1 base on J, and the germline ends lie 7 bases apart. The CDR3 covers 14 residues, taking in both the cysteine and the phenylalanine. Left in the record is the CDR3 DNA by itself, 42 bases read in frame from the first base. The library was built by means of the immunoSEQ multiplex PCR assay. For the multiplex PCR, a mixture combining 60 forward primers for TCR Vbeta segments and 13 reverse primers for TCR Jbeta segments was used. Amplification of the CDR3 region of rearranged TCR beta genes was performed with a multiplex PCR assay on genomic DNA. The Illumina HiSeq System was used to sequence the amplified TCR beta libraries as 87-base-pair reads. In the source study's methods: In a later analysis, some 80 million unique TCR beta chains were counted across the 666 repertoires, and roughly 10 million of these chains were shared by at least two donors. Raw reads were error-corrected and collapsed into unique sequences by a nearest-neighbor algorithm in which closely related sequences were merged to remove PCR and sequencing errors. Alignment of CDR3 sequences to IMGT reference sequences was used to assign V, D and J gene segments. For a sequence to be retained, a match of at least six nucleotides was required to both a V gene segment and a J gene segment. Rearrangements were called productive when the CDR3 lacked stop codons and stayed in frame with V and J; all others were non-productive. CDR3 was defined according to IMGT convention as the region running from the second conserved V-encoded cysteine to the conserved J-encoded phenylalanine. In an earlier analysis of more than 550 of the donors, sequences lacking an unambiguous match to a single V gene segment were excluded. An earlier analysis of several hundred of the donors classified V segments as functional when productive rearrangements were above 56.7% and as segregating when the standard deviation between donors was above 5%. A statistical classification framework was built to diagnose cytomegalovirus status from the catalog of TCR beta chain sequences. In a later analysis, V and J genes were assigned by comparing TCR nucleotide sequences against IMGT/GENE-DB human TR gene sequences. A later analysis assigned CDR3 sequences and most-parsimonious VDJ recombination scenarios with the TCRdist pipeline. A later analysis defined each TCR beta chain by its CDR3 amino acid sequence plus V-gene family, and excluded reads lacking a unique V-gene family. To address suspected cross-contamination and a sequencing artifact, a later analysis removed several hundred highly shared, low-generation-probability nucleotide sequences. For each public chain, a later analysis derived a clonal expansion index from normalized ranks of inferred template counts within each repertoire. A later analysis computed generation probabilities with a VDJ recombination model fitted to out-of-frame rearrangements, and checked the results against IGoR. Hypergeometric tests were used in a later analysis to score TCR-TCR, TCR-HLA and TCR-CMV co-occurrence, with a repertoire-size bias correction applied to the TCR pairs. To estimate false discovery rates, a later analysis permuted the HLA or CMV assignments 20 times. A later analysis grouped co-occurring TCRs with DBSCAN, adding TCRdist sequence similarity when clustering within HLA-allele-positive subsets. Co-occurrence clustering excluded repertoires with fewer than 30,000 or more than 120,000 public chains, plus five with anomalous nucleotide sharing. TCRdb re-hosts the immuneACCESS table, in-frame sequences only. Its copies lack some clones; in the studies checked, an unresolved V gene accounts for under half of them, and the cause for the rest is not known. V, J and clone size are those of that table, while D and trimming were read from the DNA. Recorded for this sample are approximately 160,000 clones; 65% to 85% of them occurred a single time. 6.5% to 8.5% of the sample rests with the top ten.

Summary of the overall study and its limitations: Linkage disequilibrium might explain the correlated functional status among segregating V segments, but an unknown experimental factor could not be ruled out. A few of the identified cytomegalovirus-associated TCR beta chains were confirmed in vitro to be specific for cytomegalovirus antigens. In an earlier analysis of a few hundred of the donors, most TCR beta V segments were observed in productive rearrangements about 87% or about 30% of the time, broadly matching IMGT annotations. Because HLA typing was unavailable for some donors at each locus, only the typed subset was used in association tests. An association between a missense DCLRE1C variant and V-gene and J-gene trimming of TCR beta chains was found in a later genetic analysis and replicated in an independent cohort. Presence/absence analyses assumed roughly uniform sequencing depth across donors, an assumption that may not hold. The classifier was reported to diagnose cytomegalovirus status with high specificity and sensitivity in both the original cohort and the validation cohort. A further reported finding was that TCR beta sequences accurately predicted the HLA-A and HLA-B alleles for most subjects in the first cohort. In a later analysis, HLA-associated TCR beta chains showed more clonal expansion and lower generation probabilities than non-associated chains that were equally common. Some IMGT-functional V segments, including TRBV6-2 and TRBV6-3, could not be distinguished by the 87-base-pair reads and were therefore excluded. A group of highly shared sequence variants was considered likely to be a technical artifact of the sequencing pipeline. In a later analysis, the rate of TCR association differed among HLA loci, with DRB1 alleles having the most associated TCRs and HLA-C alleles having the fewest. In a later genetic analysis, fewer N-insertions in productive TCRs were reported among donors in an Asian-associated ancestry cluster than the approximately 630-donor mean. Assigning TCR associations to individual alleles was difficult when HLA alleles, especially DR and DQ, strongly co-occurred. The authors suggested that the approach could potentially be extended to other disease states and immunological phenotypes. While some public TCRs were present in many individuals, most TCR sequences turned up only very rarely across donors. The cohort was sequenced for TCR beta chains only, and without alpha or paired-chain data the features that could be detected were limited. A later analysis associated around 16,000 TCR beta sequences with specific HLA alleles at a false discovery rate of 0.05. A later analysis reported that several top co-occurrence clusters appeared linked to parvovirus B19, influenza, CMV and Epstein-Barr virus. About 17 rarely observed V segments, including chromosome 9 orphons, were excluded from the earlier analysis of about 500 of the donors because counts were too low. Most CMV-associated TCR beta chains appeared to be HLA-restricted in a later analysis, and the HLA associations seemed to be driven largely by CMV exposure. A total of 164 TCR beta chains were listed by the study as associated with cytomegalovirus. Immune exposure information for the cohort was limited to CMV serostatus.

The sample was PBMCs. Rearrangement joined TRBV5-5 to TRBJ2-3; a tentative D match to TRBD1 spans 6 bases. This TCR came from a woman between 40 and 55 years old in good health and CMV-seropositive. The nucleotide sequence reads TGTGCCAGCAGCTTGTCAGGGGGCACAGATACGCAGTATTTT. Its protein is CASSLSGGTDTQYF.